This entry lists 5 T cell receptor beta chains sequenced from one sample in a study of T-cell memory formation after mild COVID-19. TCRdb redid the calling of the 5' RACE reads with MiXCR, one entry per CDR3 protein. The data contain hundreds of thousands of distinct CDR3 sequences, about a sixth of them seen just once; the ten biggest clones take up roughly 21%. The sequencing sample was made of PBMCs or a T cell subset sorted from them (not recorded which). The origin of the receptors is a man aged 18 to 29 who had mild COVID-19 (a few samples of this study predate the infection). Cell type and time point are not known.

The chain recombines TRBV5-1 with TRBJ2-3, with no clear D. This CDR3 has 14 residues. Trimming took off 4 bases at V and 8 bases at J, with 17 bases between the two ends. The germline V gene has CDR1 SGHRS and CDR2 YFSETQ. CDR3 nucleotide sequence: TGCGCCAGCAGCCCTGAGCCCAGAAGGGTTACGCAGTATTTT. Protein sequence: CASSPEPRRVTQYF.

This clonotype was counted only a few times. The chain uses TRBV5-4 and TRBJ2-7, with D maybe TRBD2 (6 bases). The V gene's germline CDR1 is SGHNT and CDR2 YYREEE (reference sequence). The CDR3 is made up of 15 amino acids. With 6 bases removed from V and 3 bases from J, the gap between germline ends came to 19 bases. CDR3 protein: CASTKLAGPGYEQYF. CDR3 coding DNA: TGTGCCAGCACCAAACTCGCGGGGCCCGGCTACGAGCAGTACTTC.

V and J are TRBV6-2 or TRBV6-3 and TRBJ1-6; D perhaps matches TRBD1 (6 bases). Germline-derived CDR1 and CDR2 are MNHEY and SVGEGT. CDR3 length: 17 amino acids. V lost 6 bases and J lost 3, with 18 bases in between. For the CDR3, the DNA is TGTGCCAGCAGCCGATCCGGGACACCTCTCTATAATTCACCCCTCCACTTT. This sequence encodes CASSRSGTPLYNSPLHF.

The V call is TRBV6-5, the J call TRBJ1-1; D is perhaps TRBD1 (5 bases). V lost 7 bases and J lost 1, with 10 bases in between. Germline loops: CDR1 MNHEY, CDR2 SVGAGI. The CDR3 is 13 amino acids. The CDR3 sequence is CASTPGTNTEAFF. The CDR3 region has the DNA TGTGCCAGCACCCCAGGGACGAACACTGAAGCTTTCTTT.

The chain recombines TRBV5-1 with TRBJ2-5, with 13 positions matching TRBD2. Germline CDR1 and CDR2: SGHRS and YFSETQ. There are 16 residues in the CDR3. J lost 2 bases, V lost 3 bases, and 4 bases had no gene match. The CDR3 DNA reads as TGCGCCAGCAGCTGGAGACTAGCGGGGGGACAAGAGACCCAGTACTTC. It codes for CASSWRLAGGQETQYF.